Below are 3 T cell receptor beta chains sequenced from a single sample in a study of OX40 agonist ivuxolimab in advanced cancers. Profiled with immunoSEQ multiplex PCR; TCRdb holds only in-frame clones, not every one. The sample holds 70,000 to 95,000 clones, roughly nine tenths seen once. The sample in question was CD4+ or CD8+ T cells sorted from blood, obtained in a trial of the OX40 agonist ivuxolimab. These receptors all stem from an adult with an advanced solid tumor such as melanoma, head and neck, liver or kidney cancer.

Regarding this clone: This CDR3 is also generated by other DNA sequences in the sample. CDR3 sequence: CASSLDGTDTQYF. CDR3 nucleotide sequence: TGTGCCAGCAGCCTGGACGGAACAGATACGCAGTATTTT. V usage is TRBV7-3 and J usage is TRBJ2-3; D is unresolved. V lost 5 bases and J 3 bases, leaving 9 bases between the germline ends. The germline gives CDR1 SGHTA, CDR2 FQGTGA. The CDR3 has 13 amino acids.

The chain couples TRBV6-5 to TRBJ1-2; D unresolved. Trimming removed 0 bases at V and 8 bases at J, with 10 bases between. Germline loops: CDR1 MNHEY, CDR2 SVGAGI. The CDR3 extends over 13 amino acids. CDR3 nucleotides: TGTGCCAGCAGTTACTCGATTGGCCACGGCTACACCTTC. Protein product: CASSYSIGHGYTF.

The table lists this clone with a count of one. The CDR3 is CAWSPPGLVDTQYF. CDR3 nucleotides: TGTGCCTGGAGTCCGCCGGGACTAGTGGATACGCAGTATTTT. The V and J genes are TRBV30 and TRBJ2-3; TRBD2 matches at 8 bases. Trimming removed 2 bases from V and 6 bases from J; junction bases left unmatched: 7. Germline V lookup: CDR1 GTSNPN, CDR2 SVGIG (reference sequence). The length of the CDR3 is 14 residues.